Presented here are 19 T cell receptor beta chains from one specimen sequenced in a study of early stage breast cancer tumors. TCRdb's copy holds only in-frame clones and misses some; the assay was immunoSEQ multiplex PCR. The sample has about 14,000 clones, about four fifths seen once; the top ten hold 4.9%. The sequencing input was normal breast tissue next to the tumor. The receptors were sampled from a person in their twenties or thirties with breast cancer.

The gene calls are TRBV30 and TRBJ2-2; a possible D gene is TRBD2 (5 bases). This CDR3 comprises 16 residues. The ends were cut back, 4 bases at V and 5 bases at J, with 20 bases in the middle. The germline V gene has CDR1 GTSNPN and CDR2 SVGIG (reference sequence). The CDR3 spells CAWIPGPNRGTGELFF. In nucleotides, the CDR3 is TGTGCCTGGATCCCCGGGCCCAATCGGGGAACCGGGGAGCTGTTTTTT.

The J gene is TRBJ1-2, the V gene TRBV4-2, with D possibly being TRBD1 (5 bases). This CDR3 spans 16 amino acids. Between the trimmed V and J ends, which lost 0 bases and 8 bases, there was a span of 19 bases. Germline loops: CDR1 LGHNA, CDR2 YNFKEQ. CDR3 coding DNA: TGTGCCAGCAGCCAAGAGGTTAGGTTCTCAGGGCAAGGCTACACCTTC. It is translated as CASSQEVRFSGQGYTF.

This rearrangement joins TRBV19 to TRBJ1-4; D might be TRBD1 (6 bases). Germline CDR1 reads LNHDA; CDR2 reads SQIVND (reference sequence). Trimming shortened V by 3 bases and J by 5 bases, and 10 bases separated the two germline ends. The CDR3 is 14 amino acids. CDR3 region: CASSIRTANEKLFF. The CDR3 DNA reads TGTGCCAGTAGTATCAGGACAGCAAATGAAAAACTGTTTTTT.

The genes are TRBV5-1 and TRBJ2-1; 8 bases align to TRBD2. V was pared by 4 bases and J by 7 bases, with 7 bases of the junction left unmatched. This CDR3 is 14 amino acids long. Germline CDR1 and CDR2: SGHRS and YFSETQ. This CDR3 is CASSPRLAMNEQFF. The DNA for the CDR3 is TGCGCCAGCAGCCCAAGACTAGCGATGAATGAGCAGTTCTTC. The full variable domain, with the rest looked up from reference TRBV5-1 and TRBJ2-1, is KAGVTQTPRYLIKTRGQQVTLSCSPISGHRSVSWYQQTPGQGLQFLFEYFSETQRNKGNFPGRFSGRQFSNSRSEMNVSTLELGDSALYLCASSPRLAMNEQFFGPGTRLTVL.

This chain connects TRBV7-2 to TRBJ2-7; the D gene is possibly TRBD1 (6 bases). V was shortened by 5 bases and J by 0 bases, with 14 bases between the two germline ends. Germline V gene sequence: CDR1 SGHTA, CDR2 FQGNSA. The CDR3 contains 15 residues. The CDR3 nucleotides read TGTGCCAGCAGCCTCAGGGGCGGAAGCTCCTACGAGCAGTACTTC. Translated: CASSLRGGSSYEQYF.

The chain combines TRBV7-9 with TRBJ2-5; the match to TRBD2 covers 7 bases. Germline CDR1 and CDR2: SEHNR and FQNEAQ (reference sequence). The CDR3 is made up of 14 amino acids. V trimming: 5 bases; J trimming: 1 base; junction bases outside the gene matches: 4. The DNA of the CDR3 is TGTGCCAGCAGCGCGAGCGGGGTCCAAGAGACCCAGTACTTC. This encodes CASSASGVQETQYF.

This clone was counted once. The chain recombines TRBV7-9 with TRBJ1-6; D ambiguous. The CDR3 consists of 14 residues. The V gene lost 5 bases and the J gene lost 10 bases, with 15 bases spanning the gap. The germline V gene has CDR1 SEHNR and CDR2 FQNEAQ (reference sequence). The CDR3 sequence is CASSPGWADSPLHF. CDR3 nucleotide sequence: TGTGCCAGCAGCCCGGGTTGGGCGGACTCACCCCTCCACTTT.

This clone was found once. V is TRBV10-3 and J is TRBJ2-1; TRBD2 matches 9 bases. CDR3 length: 16 residues. Per germline, CDR1 ENHRY and CDR2 SYGVKD. V lost 9 bases and J lost 7; bases outside the gene matches: 16. The CDR3 sequence is CAIKPGGLAGSNEQFF. The CDR3 DNA reads TGTGCCATTAAACCGGGAGGCCTAGCGGGAAGTAATGAGCAGTTCTTC.

V is TRBV19 and J is TRBJ2-7, with unresolved D. The length of the CDR3 is 12 residues. Germline V gene data show CDR1 as LNHDA and CDR2 as SQIVND (reference sequence). Trimming removed 5 bases from V and 3 bases from J, with 8 bases in between. The CDR3 DNA sequence: TGTGCCAGTAGTCCCAACGGCTACGAGCAGTACTTC. This translates into CASSPNGYEQYF.

This clone was picked up one time. The rearrangement uses TRBV30 and TRBJ2-3; TRBD1 is a possible D gene (7 bases). Germline-derived CDR1 and CDR2 are GTSNPN and SVGIG (reference sequence). The length of the CDR3 is 14 residues. The ends were cut back, 2 bases at V and 2 bases at J, with 11 bases in the middle. The CDR3 sequence is CAWSQGDFTDTQYF. The CDR3 region has the DNA TGTGCCTGGAGTCAGGGGGACTTCACAGATACGCAGTATTTT.

Of note for this clone: At one end, the junction sequence differs from germline, possibly due to a read error. The chain employs TRBV7-7 and TRBJ2-2; 9 bases fit TRBD2. The CDR3 length is 15 residues. The V gene's germline CDR1 is SSHAT and CDR2 FNYEAQ (reference sequence). CDR3 loop: CASSLGTSFSGELFF. The CDR3 nucleotides are TGTGCTAGCAGCCTCGGGACTAGCTTTTCCGGGGAGCTGTTTTTT.

The V and J genes are TRBV30 and TRBJ1-4; D ambiguous. Between the trimmed V and J ends, which lost 4 bases and 10 bases, there was a span of 16 bases. The germline V gene encodes CDR1 GTSNPN and CDR2 SVGIG (reference sequence). CDR3 length equals 13 residues. The CDR3 nucleotides are TGTGCCTGGATCCCCGTCGGGGTCGGAAAACTGTTTTTT. This sequence encodes CAWIPVGVGKLFF.

The V and J genes are TRBV7-2 and TRBJ1-2; D is perhaps TRBD1 (5 bases). Trimming pared 1 base from V and 13 bases from J, leaving 16 bases between. There are 13 residues in the CDR3. Germline values: CDR1 SGHTA, CDR2 FQGNSA. CDR3 in amino acids: CASSLDPQGVATF. Written as DNA, the CDR3 is TGTGCCAGCAGCTTAGACCCCCAAGGGGTGGCCACCTTC.

J is TRBJ1-5 and V is TRBV5-4; a weak D match, TRBD1 (5 bases). Per germline, CDR1 SGHNT and CDR2 YYREEE (reference sequence). The V end was cut by 3 bases, the J end by 7 bases, with 17 bases between. The CDR3 is 15 amino acids. The CDR3 DNA sequence: TGTGCCAGCAGCTCGGGGGGAGGGGAGGGACAGCCCCAGCATTTT. Translation gives CASSSGGGEGQPQHF.

The chain employs TRBV7-3 and TRBJ1-6; no clear D gene. This CDR3 spans 14 amino acids. Trimming took 2 bases from V and 1 from J, leaving 3 bases between them. Per the germline V gene, CDR1 is SGHTA and CDR2 is FQGTGA. The CDR3 DNA sequence: TGTGCCAGCAGCTTAGGGTCCTATAATTCACCCCTCCACTTT. Residues: CASSLGSYNSPLHF.

The gene calls are TRBV6-4 and TRBJ2-5, with D tentatively TRBD2 (5 bases). Looked up from germline, CDR1 is MRHNA and CDR2 is SNTAGT. The CDR3 loop spans 13 amino acids. V lost 10 bases and J 1 base, leaving 13 bases between the germline ends. The CDR3 spells CATQKRIQETQYF. The DNA of the CDR3 is TGTGCCACCCAAAAGCGGATCCAAGAGACCCAGTACTTC.

The rearrangement links TRBV19 to TRBJ2-7, with D uncertain. The CDR3 spans 16 residues. Trimming shortened V by 6 bases and J by 6 bases, and 24 bases separated the two germline ends. The germline gives CDR1 LNHDA, CDR2 SQIVND (reference sequence). The CDR3 region is CASSSTVPTYRTEQYF. The CDR3 nucleotides read TGTGCCAGTAGCTCGACGGTCCCCACCTACCGGACCGAGCAGTACTTC.

The chain carries TRBV5-4 and TRBJ2-6, with D unresolved. The CDR3 runs to 12 residues. Trimming took off 0 bases at V and 12 bases at J, with 7 bases between the two ends. Germline CDR1 reads SGHNT; CDR2 reads YYREEE (reference sequence). This chain's CDR3 is CASSLGALVLTF. CDR3 nucleotide sequence: TGTGCCAGCAGCTTGGGAGCGCTCGTCCTGACTTTC.

This clone was seen more than once but under ten times. The V and J genes are TRBV19 and TRBJ2-3; TRBD2 might be the D (7 bases). Per the germline V gene, CDR1 is LNHDA and CDR2 is SQIVND (reference sequence). This CDR3 has 16 residues. The ends were cut back, 5 bases at V and 6 bases at J, with 21 bases in the middle. This chain's CDR3 is CASSQTPGGGGDTQYF. CDR3 coding DNA: TGTGCCAGTAGTCAGACGCCGGGGGGCGGTGGGGATACGCAGTATTTT.